This T cell receptor (beta chain) was identified in a study of CD8+ T cells in alopecia areata. For the study at large: Twice daily, treated patients received 5 to 10 mg of oral tofacitinib.

Sampling of alopecia areata patients yielded lesional scalp punch biopsies as well as peripheral blood. PBMCs yielded sorted CD4+ and CD8+ T cells. This clone was recorded a few times. cDNA serving as the sequencing template came from extracted, reverse transcribed RNA. Profiling relied on immunoSEQ multiplex PCR, and the TCRdb table lists in-frame clones only, not all of them. The table lists 170,000 or so clones, 50% to 75% of them singletons. CDR3 length: 17 residues. CDR1 is LNHNV and CDR2 is YYDKDF in the germline V gene (reference sequence). With 5 bases clipped from V and 5 bases from J, the junction kept 14 bases outside the gene matches.

The receptor comes from a human donor with alopecia areata. The sequences come from CD4+ T cells sorted from blood, collected at week 0. The rearrangement links TRBV15 to TRBJ2-5; 10 bases line up with TRBD1. CDR3 coding DNA: TGTGCCACCAGCGGAGCCCCAGGACAGGGGGTGGGGGAGACCCAGTACTTC. Translated, it gives CATSGAPGQGVGETQYF.